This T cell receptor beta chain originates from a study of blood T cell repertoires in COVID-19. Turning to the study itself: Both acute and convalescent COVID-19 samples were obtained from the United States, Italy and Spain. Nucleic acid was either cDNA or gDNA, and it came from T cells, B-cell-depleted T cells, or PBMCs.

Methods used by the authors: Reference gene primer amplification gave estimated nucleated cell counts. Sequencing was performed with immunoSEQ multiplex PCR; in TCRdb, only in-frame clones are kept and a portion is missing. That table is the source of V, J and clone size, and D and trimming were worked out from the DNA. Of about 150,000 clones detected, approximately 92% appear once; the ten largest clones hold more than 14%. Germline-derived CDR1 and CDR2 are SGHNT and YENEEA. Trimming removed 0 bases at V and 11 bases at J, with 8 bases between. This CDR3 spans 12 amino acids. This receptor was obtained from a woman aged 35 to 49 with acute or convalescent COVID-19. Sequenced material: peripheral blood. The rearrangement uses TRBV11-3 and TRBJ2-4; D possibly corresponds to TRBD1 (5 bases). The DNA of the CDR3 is TGTGCCAGCAGCTTAGAAAAAGGGGTTCAGTACTTC. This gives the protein CASSLEKGVQYF.